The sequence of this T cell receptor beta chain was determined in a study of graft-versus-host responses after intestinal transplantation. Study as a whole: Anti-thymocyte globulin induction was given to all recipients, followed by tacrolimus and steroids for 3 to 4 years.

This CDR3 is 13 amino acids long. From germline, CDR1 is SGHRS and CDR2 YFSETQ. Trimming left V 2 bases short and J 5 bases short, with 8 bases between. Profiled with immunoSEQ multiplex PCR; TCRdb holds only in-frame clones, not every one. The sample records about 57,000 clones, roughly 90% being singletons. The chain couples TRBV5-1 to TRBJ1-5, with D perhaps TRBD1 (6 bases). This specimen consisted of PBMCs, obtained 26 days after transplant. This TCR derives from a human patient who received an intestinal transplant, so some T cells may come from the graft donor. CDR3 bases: TGCGCCAGCAGCTTACAGGGCCATCAGCCCCAGCATTTT. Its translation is CASSLQGHQPQHF.